A single sample gave rise to the 11 T cell receptor beta chains below, sequenced in a study of shared clonotypes between healthy human individuals. Sequencing was performed with immunoSEQ multiplex PCR; in TCRdb, only in-frame clones are kept and a portion is missing. Here the sample spans about 1 million clones, under 80% being singletons. The material sequenced was memory CD4+ T cells sorted from blood. The subset: CD45RA-negative fraction. The receptors derive from a man in his late teens or twenties in good health.

This chain links TRBV4-3 with TRBJ1-2, with 7 bases aligning to TRBD1. Germline CDR1 reads LGHNA; CDR2 reads YSLEER. V gave up 1 base and J gave up 7 bases; unmatched junction bases: 3. The CDR3 covers 13 residues. Here the CDR3 reads CASSQANRGGYTF. For the CDR3, the DNA is TGCGCCAGCAGCCAAGCGAACAGGGGTGGCTACACCTTC.

The chain combines TRBV30 with TRBJ2-4; D not certain. V dropped 3 bases and J dropped 1 base, with 10 bases sitting between them. Germline V gene sequence: CDR1 GTSNPN, CDR2 SVGIG (reference sequence). The CDR3 spans 14 residues. The CDR3 sequence is CAWSGLSAKNIQYF. CDR3 coding DNA: TGTGCCTGGAGCGGGCTTTCGGCCAAAAACATTCAGTACTTC.

The chain links TRBV6-6 to TRBJ1-6; 9 bases agree with TRBD1. V shed 6 bases and J 8 bases; nucleotides not matched to a gene: 5. The length of the CDR3 is 14 residues. Germline CDR1 MNHNY, CDR2 SVGAGI (reference sequence). The CDR3 DNA reads as TGTGCCAGCAGCCGGACAGGGGAAGATTCACCCCTCCACTTT. This codes for CASSRTGEDSPLHF.

The chain carries TRBV11-2 and TRBJ2-7; 9 positions match TRBD1. Germline assignment: CDR1 SGHAT and CDR2 FQNNGV. The V segment lost 5 bases and the J segment 6 bases; nucleotides outside the gene matches: 11. The CDR3 contains 15 residues. The CDR3 DNA sequence: TGTGCCAGCAGCCCCACGCGGGACAGGGCGCTCGAGCAGTACTTC. Its translation is CASSPTRDRALEQYF.

This sequence joins TRBV10-2 and TRBJ1-6, with TRBD1 as a possible D gene (5 bases). CDR3 size: 15 residues. Germline V gene data show CDR1 as WSHSY and CDR2 as SAAADI. Trimming cost V 7 bases and J 4 bases, with 14 bases left between them. Written as DNA, the CDR3 is TGCGCCAGCAAACCCGTGACAGCTTATAATTCACCCCTCCACTTT. This gives the protein CASKPVTAYNSPLHF.

The chain combines TRBV10-3 with TRBJ1-2, with D hard to call. Deletions cut 3 bases from V and 5 bases from J, with 7 bases between. Looked up from germline, CDR1 is ENHRY and CDR2 is SYGVKD. The CDR3 covers 12 residues. The CDR3 protein is CAISDQGYGYTF. CDR3 coding DNA: TGTGCCATCAGTGATCAAGGGTATGGCTACACCTTC.

This chain uses TRBV2 with TRBJ1-1, with 8 bases aligning to TRBD1. CDR3 length: 13 amino acids. The germline V gene has CDR1 SNHLY and CDR2 FYNNEI. Trimming removed 5 bases from V and 6 bases from J; junction bases left unmatched: 5. The CDR3 coding sequence is TGTGCCAGCAGTACACAGGGGGGGCCTGAAGCTTTCTTT. It encodes CASSTQGGPEAFF. The full variable domain, its missing parts supplied by reference TRBV2 and TRBJ1-1, is EPEVTQTPSHQVTQMGQEVILRCVPISNHLYFYWYRQILGQKVEFLVSFYNNEISEKSEIFDDQFSVERPDGSNFTLKIRSTKLEDSAMYFCASSTQGGPEAFFGQGTRLTVV.

The gene calls are TRBV11-2 and TRBJ2-6, with TRBD1 identical over 7 bases. Germline CDR1 reads SGHAT; CDR2 reads FQNNGV. This CDR3 is 19 amino acids long. The junction had 9 bases not matched to a gene; V was cut back by 1 base and J by 0 bases. The CDR3 is CASSLGPDRVLSGANVLTF. CDR3 coding DNA: TGTGCCAGCAGCTTAGGACCCGACAGGGTACTCTCTGGGGCCAACGTCCTGACTTTC.

The chain links TRBV7-9 to TRBJ2-6; either TRBD1 or TRBD2 may supply D (5 bases each). CDR1 SEHNR and CDR2 FQNEAQ come from the germline V gene (reference sequence). V was shortened by 11 bases and J by 4 bases, with 18 bases between the two germline ends. The CDR3 extends over 15 amino acids. CDR3 in amino acids: CAAGTPGTGANVLTF. CDR3 nucleotides: TGTGCCGCCGGGACCCCGGGAACCGGGGCCAACGTCCTGACTTTC.

CDR3 bases: TGCGCCAGCAGTGGCGGGGGGGCGAACACCGGGGAGCTGTTTTTT. As protein: CASSGGGANTGELFF. The chain recombines TRBV5-1 with TRBJ2-2, with TRBD2 identical over 9 bases. Germline V CDR1 and CDR2: SGHRS, YFSETQ. V gave up 5 bases and J gave up 0 bases; unmatched junction bases: 2. The CDR3 loop spans 15 amino acids.

The CDR3 region is CASSLQRPGEQYF. For the CDR3, the DNA is TGTGCCAGCTCACTCCAAAGACCGGGGGAGCAGTACTTC. This chain connects TRBV18 to TRBJ2-7, with a possible D match to TRBD2 (5 bases). V was shortened by 4 bases and J by 7 bases, with 14 bases between the two germline ends. Germline-derived CDR1 and CDR2 are KGHSH and LQKENI. The CDR3 runs 13 residues.